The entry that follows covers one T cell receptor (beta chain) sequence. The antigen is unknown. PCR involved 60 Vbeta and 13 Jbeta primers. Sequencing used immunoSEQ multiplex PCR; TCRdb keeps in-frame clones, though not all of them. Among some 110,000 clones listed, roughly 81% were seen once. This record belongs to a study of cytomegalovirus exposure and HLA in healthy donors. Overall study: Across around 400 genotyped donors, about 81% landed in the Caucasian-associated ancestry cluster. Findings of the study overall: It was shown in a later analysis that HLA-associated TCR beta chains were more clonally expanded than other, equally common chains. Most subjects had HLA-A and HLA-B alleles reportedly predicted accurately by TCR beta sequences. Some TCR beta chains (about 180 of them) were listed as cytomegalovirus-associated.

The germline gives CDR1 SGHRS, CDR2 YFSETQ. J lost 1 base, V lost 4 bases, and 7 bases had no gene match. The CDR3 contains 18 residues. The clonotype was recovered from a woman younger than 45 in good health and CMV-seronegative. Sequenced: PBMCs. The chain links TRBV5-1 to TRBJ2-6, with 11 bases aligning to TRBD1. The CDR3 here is CASSIAGTGGSGANVLTF. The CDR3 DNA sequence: TGCGCCAGCAGCATCGCCGGGACAGGGGGGTCTGGGGCCAACGTCCTGACTTTC. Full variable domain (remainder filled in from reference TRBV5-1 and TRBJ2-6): KAGVTQTPRYLIKTRGQQVTLSCSPISGHRSVSWYQQTPGQGLQFLFEYFSETQRNKGNFPGRFSGRQFSNSRSEMNVSTLELGDSALYLCASSIAGTGGSGANVLTFGAGSRLTVL.